Each of the 28 T cell receptor beta chains below was sequenced from the same sample in a study of graft-versus-host responses after intestinal transplantation. Profiling relied on immunoSEQ multiplex PCR, and the TCRdb table lists in-frame clones only, not all of them. The sample lists fewer than 95,000 clones, about 92% seen once, with 2% to 2.5% in the top ten. Their antigens are not known. The input for sequencing was unstimulated CD8+ T cells sorted from spleen or lymph node cells, taken before intestinal transplant. The receptors here all came from a human donor who received an intestinal transplant.

V gene TRBV7-2 combines with J gene TRBJ1-2; 7 bases fit TRBD1. Germline loops: CDR1 SGHTA, CDR2 FQGNSA. Trimming took 5 bases from V and 0 from J; bases not matched to a gene: 6. The CDR3 sequence is 15 residues long. CDR3 sequence reads: CASSQWDSPNYGYTF. DNA of the CDR3: TGTGCCAGCAGCCAATGGGACAGCCCTAACTATGGCTACACCTTC.

V usage is TRBV11-2 and J usage is TRBJ2-1; 8 bases match TRBD2. CDR1 is SGHAT and CDR2 is FQNNGV in the germline V gene. The CDR3 is 16 amino acids. Trimming at V came to 5 bases and at J to 1 base, leaving 7 bases not matched to a gene. CDR3 protein: CASSPGGGGSYNEQFF. The CDR3 DNA reads TGTGCCAGCAGCCCCGGGGGGGGCGGGTCCTACAATGAGCAGTTCTTC.

The chain uses TRBV30 and TRBJ2-1; D is unclear. The germline V gene encodes CDR1 GTSNPN and CDR2 SVGIG (reference sequence). Trimming took 3 bases from V and 8 from J, leaving 17 bases between them. This CDR3 spans 14 amino acids. CDR3 nucleotide sequence: TGTGCCTGGAGGGAGTCCCCCTCTCGGGATGAGCAGTTCTTC. Amino acids: CAWRESPSRDEQFF.

The V and J genes are TRBV4-3 and TRBJ2-1; no definite D call. Germline lookup yields CDR1 LGHNA and CDR2 YSLEER. The CDR3 contains 15 residues. V dropped 1 base and J dropped 7 bases, with 14 bases sitting between them. As DNA, the CDR3 is TGCGCCAGCAGCCAAGCGTCGGTAGGCGGAAATGAGCAGTTCTTC. Protein sequence: CASSQASVGGNEQFF.

The rearrangement joins TRBV5-4 to TRBJ2-2; maybe TRBD1 (5 bases). CDR1 is SGHNT, CDR2 YYREEE, per germline (reference sequence). This CDR3 is built from 16 residues. V was cut by 2 bases and J by 0 bases, with 11 bases left in between. This CDR3 reads CASSLEQAANTGELFF. The CDR3 nucleotides read TGTGCCAGCAGCTTAGAACAGGCGGCGAACACCGGGGAGCTGTTTTTT.

Details on this clone: This CDR3 is also generated by other DNA sequences in the sample. This chain uses TRBV15 with TRBJ1-5; a possible D gene is TRBD1 (6 bases). Trimming shortened V by 0 bases and J by 1 base, and 7 bases separated the two germline ends. Looked up from germline, CDR1 is LNHNV and CDR2 is YYDKDF (reference sequence). The CDR3 consists of 15 residues. In DNA form, the CDR3 reads TGTGCCACCAGCAGAGACAGGGGAAGCAATCAGCCCCAGCATTTT. It codes for CATSRDRGSNQPQHF.

This clone occurred once. This chain connects TRBV5-6 to TRBJ2-7, with TRBD1 matching over 8 bases. Germline CDR1 and CDR2: SGHDT and YYEEEE. This CDR3 is built from 14 residues. The V segment lost 4 bases and the J segment 1 base; nucleotides outside the gene matches: 4. The CDR3 reads CASSIGQGSYEQYF. DNA of the CDR3: TGTGCCAGCAGCATAGGACAGGGTTCCTACGAGCAGTACTTC.

CDR3 in amino acids: CASSVDGTGTYEQYF. In nucleotides, the CDR3 is TGTGCCAGCAGCGTAGATGGGACAGGGACCTACGAGCAGTACTTC. The V call is TRBV9, the J call TRBJ2-7; TRBD1 agrees at 9 bases. This CDR3 region has 15 residues. V lost 0 bases to trimming and J lost 2 bases; unmatched junction nucleotides: 3. Germline lookup yields CDR1 SGDLS and CDR2 YYNGEE.

This chain uses TRBV27 with TRBJ2-1; perhaps TRBD1 as D (6 bases). V shed 3 bases and J shed 10 bases, with 16 bases lying between them. This CDR3 comprises 14 residues. Germline lookup yields CDR1 MNHEY and CDR2 SMNVEV (reference sequence). The CDR3 bases are TGTGCCAGCAGTTTTAGTATGACCGGGACAGAGCAGTTCTTC. Translation: CASSFSMTGTEQFF.

The chain joins TRBV7-9 to TRBJ2-3, with TRBD2 matching 10 bases. V dropped 4 bases and J dropped 2; count of bases not matched to a gene: 3. CDR3 length: 15 residues. The germline V gene encodes CDR1 SEHNR and CDR2 FQNEAQ (reference sequence). The CDR3 reads CASSSLAGDTDTQYF. In nucleotides, the CDR3 is TGTGCCAGCAGCTCTCTAGCGGGGGACACAGATACGCAGTATTTT.

The rearrangement links TRBV19 to TRBJ1-1; the match to TRBD1 covers 8 bases. The CDR3 is 12 amino acids. CDR1 is LNHDA, CDR2 SQIVND, per germline (reference sequence). The J segment lost 1 base and the V segment lost 9 bases, leaving 1 base of the junction unmatched. CDR3 coding DNA: TGTGCCAGCGGACAGGGGAACACTGAAGCTTTCTTT. This translates into CASGQGNTEAFF.

This chain joins TRBV4-1 and TRBJ2-7; 9 nucleotides agree with TRBD1. This CDR3 has 16 amino acids. The germline gives CDR1 MGHRA, CDR2 YSYEKL. The trim removed 0 bases at V and 6 bases at J, leaving 9 bases unmatched. CDR3 sequence (DNA): TGCGCCAGCAGCCAAGATTTGGAACAGGGGGCTTTCGAGCAGTACTTC. The encoded protein is CASSQDLEQGAFEQYF.

The V call is TRBV7-9, the J call TRBJ1-2; no clear D. There are 17 residues in the CDR3. Germline lookup yields CDR1 SEHNR and CDR2 FQNEAQ (reference sequence). Trimming pared 0 bases from V and 0 bases from J, leaving 14 bases between. In nucleotides, the CDR3 is TGTGCCAGCAGCTTAGCCCCTGGCAGCGAGACTAACTATGGCTACACCTTC. Its protein is CASSLAPGSETNYGYTF.

The rearrangement uses TRBV30 and TRBJ1-2; D is unresolved. Germline V gene sequence: CDR1 GTSNPN, CDR2 SVGIG (reference sequence). This CDR3 spans 13 amino acids. Trimming pared 4 bases from V and 5 bases from J, leaving 14 bases between. The CDR3 bases are TGTGCCTGGACCTACACTGAGGGATATGGCTACACCTTC. This sequence encodes CAWTYTEGYGYTF.

This chain connects TRBV7-8 to TRBJ2-7; D perhaps matches TRBD2 (6 bases). The V end was cut by 1 base, the J end by 0 bases, with 13 bases between. CDR3 size: 16 residues. Germline V gives CDR1 SGHVS, CDR2 FQNEAQ. CDR3 in amino acids: CASSLGDFLASYEQYF. CDR3 coding DNA: TGTGCCAGCAGCTTAGGGGACTTTCTAGCCTCCTACGAGCAGTACTTC.

This chain joins TRBV5-5 and TRBJ2-5; tentative D call: TRBD1 (5 bases). The DNA end is a closer match to TRBJ2-7, so the J assignment may be wrong. CDR3 size: 14 residues. CDR1 is SGHKS and CDR2 is YYEKEE in the germline V gene (reference sequence). The CDR3 is CASSIWTNTYEQYF. For the CDR3, the DNA is TGTGCCAGCAGCATCTGGACAAACACCTACGAGCAGTACTTC.

V gene TRBV11-2 combines with J gene TRBJ2-5; 8 nucleotides align to TRBD2. The DNA end lines up better with TRBJ2-7; the J call may be wrong. Germline CDR1 and CDR2: SGHAT and FQNNGV. This CDR3 has 14 residues. The CDR3 nucleotides read TGTGCCAGCAGCTGGAGCGGGGGCTCCTACGAGCAGTACTTC. Translated: CASSWSGGSYEQYF.

This clone appeared a single time. This chain links TRBV27 with TRBJ2-7, with a possible D match to TRBD2 (6 bases). The CDR3 runs 14 residues. Germline CDR1 and CDR2: MNHEY and SMNVEV (reference sequence). V was shortened by 3 bases and J by 2 bases, with 11 bases between the two germline ends. The CDR3 DNA is TGTGCCAGCAGTTTGGGGGAGGCTACCTACGAGCAGTACTTC. It codes for CASSLGEATYEQYF.

The chain combines TRBV2 with TRBJ2-1, with 14 nucleotides matching TRBD2. The ends lost 9 bases at V and 4 bases at J; junction bases unmatched: 11. CDR1 is SNHLY and CDR2 is FYNNEI in the germline V gene. This CDR3 has 17 residues. The CDR3 nucleotides read TGTGCCAGTGGACTAGCGGGGGGCTCCGAATTGTACAATGAGCAGTTCTTC. Translated, it gives CASGLAGGSELYNEQFF.

The chain has TRBV27 and TRBJ2-1; 7 bases are shared with TRBD1. Germline V gene sequence: CDR1 MNHEY, CDR2 SMNVEV (reference sequence). V gave up 7 bases and J gave up 5 bases; unmatched junction bases: 8. CDR3 length: 14 residues. The CDR3 sequence is CASTPWGTDNEQFF. The DNA of the CDR3 is TGTGCCAGCACTCCCTGGGGGACAGACAATGAGCAGTTCTTC.

The gene calls are TRBV23-1 and TRBJ2-5, with TRBD1 matching over 8 bases. TRBV23-1 belongs to the ORF category, with a function that is uncertain. The CDR3 sequence is 15 residues long. V shed 8 bases and J 10 bases; nucleotides not matched to a gene: 18. The CDR3 sequence: CASFGDRRPVDDQYF. The CDR3, as DNA: TGCGCCAGCTTCGGGGACAGGCGTCCAGTTGATGACCAGTACTTC.

J is TRBJ2-2 and V is TRBV19; tentative D call: TRBD2 (5 bases). This CDR3 comprises 13 residues. The V end was cut by 8 bases, the J end by 6 bases, with 13 bases between. Germline-derived CDR1 and CDR2 are LNHDA and SQIVND (reference sequence). The CDR3 DNA is TGTGCCAGTTGGGTTTCTAGCCCCGGGGAGCTGTTTTTT. Encoded protein: CASWVSSPGELFF.

The CDR3 region is CASSGTGQAYGYTF. CDR3 in DNA: TGTGCCAGCAGTGGTACGGGACAGGCCTATGGCTACACCTTC. The V gene is TRBV25-1, the J gene TRBJ1-2; 8 bases agree with TRBD1. This CDR3 comprises 14 residues. Looked up from germline, CDR1 is MGHDK and CDR2 is SYGVNS. V shed 4 bases, J shed 4 bases, and the junction held 5 bases outside the gene matches.

The chain combines TRBV19 with TRBJ1-2; D not certain. The CDR3 spans 15 residues. Per the germline V gene, CDR1 is LNHDA and CDR2 is SQIVND (reference sequence). V lost 4 bases, J lost 0 bases, and 12 bases lay in between. CDR3 sequence (DNA): TGTGCCAGTAGTAGCCCGGGGTCAGCTAACTATGGCTACACCTTC. Translation gives CASSSPGSANYGYTF.

This chain links TRBV7-9 with TRBJ2-1, with 7 bases lining up with TRBD2. The CDR3 has 15 amino acids. CDR1 is SEHNR and CDR2 is FQNEAQ in the germline V gene (reference sequence). The ends lost 5 bases at V and 1 base at J; junction bases unmatched: 5. CDR3 residues: CASSTPGLSYNEQFF. DNA for the CDR3: TGTGCCAGCAGCACCCCGGGACTATCCTACAATGAGCAGTTCTTC. Combining the CDR3 with reference TRBV7-9 and TRBJ2-1 gives the whole variable domain DTGVSQNPRHKITKRGQNVTFRCDPISEHNRLYWYRQTLGQGPEFLTYFQNEAQLEKSRLLSDRFSAERPKGSFSTLEIQRTEQGDSAMYLCASSTPGLSYNEQFFGPGTRLTVL.

The rearrangement links TRBV7-6 to TRBJ2-2; 7 nucleotides agree with TRBD2. The CDR3 runs 15 residues. In germline, CDR1 is SGHVS, CDR2 FNYEAQ. The J segment lost 4 bases and the V segment lost 1 base, leaving 3 bases of the junction unmatched. As DNA, the CDR3 is TGTGCCAGCAGCTTAGGGCCTAGCGGCACCGGGGAGCTGTTTTTT. Its protein product is CASSLGPSGTGELFF.

The chain couples TRBV4-3 to TRBJ2-1, with 7 bases fitting TRBD1. Trimming at V came to 0 bases and at J to 9 bases, leaving 5 bases not matched to a gene. This CDR3 comprises 14 residues. Germline CDR1 and CDR2: LGHNA and YSLEER. CDR3 protein: CASSQDVGGSEQFF. CDR3 coding DNA: TGCGCCAGCAGCCAAGATGTAGGGGGCAGTGAGCAGTTCTTC.

This rearrangement joins TRBV2 to TRBJ2-5; 7 bases are a match to TRBD1. The V gene's germline CDR1 is SNHLY and CDR2 FYNNEI. Trimming cost V 6 bases and J 2 bases; bases outside gene matches: 18. The CDR3 length is 18 residues. The DNA for the CDR3 is TGTGCCAGCAGGAGACTCAGGGGGAACCTTAAACCTCAAGAGACCCAGTACTTC. This codes for CASRRLRGNLKPQETQYF.